The next 16 T cell receptor beta chains were all read from a single sample in a study of shared clonotypes between healthy human individuals. Method: immunoSEQ multiplex PCR; TCRdb's copy keeps in-frame clones and lacks some. The sample yields about 1 million clones, about 74% seen once. Material: memory CD4+ T cells sorted from blood. Described subset: CD45RA-negative fraction. All receptors come from a man in his late teens or twenties in good health.

V usage is TRBV18 and J usage is TRBJ2-7, with 8 bases lining up with TRBD2. The CDR3 runs to 15 residues. J was trimmed by 0 bases and V by 2 bases; bases with no gene match: 3. In germline, CDR1 is KGHSH, CDR2 LQKENI. The CDR3 bases are TGTGCCAGCTCACCAGCTAGCGGGTTCTCCTACGAGCAGTACTTC. Translated, it gives CASSPASGFSYEQYF.

J is TRBJ2-3 and V is TRBV29-1, with 11 bases that match TRBD2. The junction had 6 bases not matched to a gene; V was cut back by 4 bases and J by 6 bases. The CDR3 consists of 14 residues. Germline CDR1 is SQVTM and CDR2 is ANQGSEA. CDR3 bases: TGCAGCGTTGGGCCTAGCGGGAGGCGTGATACGCAGTATTTT. Translating gives CSVGPSGRRDTQYF.

The chain is built from TRBV15 and TRBJ2-7, with 7 bases aligning to TRBD1. CDR3 length: 15 amino acids. CDR1 LNHNV and CDR2 YYDKDF come from the germline V gene (reference sequence). Unmatched junction bases numbered 8, after V lost 1 base and J lost 5 bases. The CDR3 nucleotides are TGTGCCACCAGCAGAGGTGTGAGACAGGGTAACGAGCAGTACTTC. Its protein is CATSRGVRQGNEQYF.

This clone was recorded once. The genes are TRBV25-1 and TRBJ2-2; TRBD2 agrees at 7 bases. V gave up 6 bases and J gave up 4 bases; unmatched junction bases: 5. CDR1 is MGHDK and CDR2 is SYGVNS in the germline V gene. This CDR3 comprises 14 residues. CDR3 protein: CASRGGVSTGELFF. The DNA for the CDR3 is TGTGCCAGCAGGGGAGGGGTTAGCACCGGGGAGCTGTTTTTT.

This clone has just one count. V and J are TRBV6-5 and TRBJ2-7; D is unresolved. The ends were cut back, 3 bases at V and 3 bases at J, with 12 bases in the middle. Looked up from germline, CDR1 is MNHEY and CDR2 is SVGAGI. CDR3 length equals 14 residues. DNA of the CDR3: TGTGCCAGCAGTTATCAGGTGTCGGGCTACGAGCAGTACTTC. This sequence encodes CASSYQVSGYEQYF.

V and J are TRBV5-1 and TRBJ1-5, with D tentatively TRBD1 (5 bases). CDR3 size: 13 residues. The V and J ends lost 4 bases and 3 bases respectively, with 8 bases between them. CDR1 is SGHRS, CDR2 YFSETQ, per germline. The chain's CDR3 is CASSQGANQPQHF. In DNA, the CDR3 is TGCGCCAGCAGCCAGGGAGCCAATCAGCCCCAGCATTTT. Full variable domain (rest looked up from reference TRBV5-1 and TRBJ1-5): KAGVTQTPRYLIKTRGQQVTLSCSPISGHRSVSWYQQTPGQGLQFLFEYFSETQRNKGNFPGRFSGRQFSNSRSEMNVSTLELGDSALYLCASSQGANQPQHFGDGTRLSIL.

This clone was seen a few times. V and J are TRBV11-2 and TRBJ1-1, with no clear D. The CDR3 is 17 residues long. Trimming removed 3 bases at V and 0 bases at J, with 17 bases between. Germline assignment: CDR1 SGHAT and CDR2 FQNNGV. The CDR3 sequence: CASSFWPELAVNTEAFF. CDR3 bases: TGTGCCAGCAGCTTCTGGCCAGAGCTAGCCGTGAACACTGAAGCTTTCTTT.

Details on this clone: This could be a read error, since a much larger clone is one nucleotide away. Other DNA sequences in this specimen translate into the identical CDR3. V usage is TRBV5-1 and J usage is TRBJ2-2; D may match TRBD1 or TRBD2 (5 bases each). Germline V gives CDR1 SGHRS, CDR2 YFSETQ. This CDR3 comprises 14 residues. V was clipped by 4 bases and J by 2 bases, with 9 bases between them. The CDR3 DNA reads as TGCGCCAGCAGCCGGGACGGAAACACCGGGGAGCTGTTTTTT. Translation: CASSRDGNTGELFF.

This clone was detected only once. An end of the junction does not agree with germline; a read error may underlie this. The chain is built from TRBV7-7 and TRBJ2-3; D not resolved. The CDR3 spans 13 residues. Germline loops: CDR1 SSHAT, CDR2 FNYEAQ (reference sequence). CDR3 sequence: CASSFQAGDTQYF. The CDR3 DNA is TGTGCTAGCAGCTTTCAGGCCGGGGATACGCAGTATTTT.

The V gene is TRBV7-6, the J gene TRBJ1-4; D not certain. This CDR3 has 14 amino acids. Per germline, CDR1 SGHVS and CDR2 FNYEAQ. Trimming took 6 bases from V and 7 from J, leaving 15 bases between them. CDR3 residues: CASSQDVVPEKLFF. CDR3 DNA sequence: TGTGCCAGCAGTCAAGACGTGGTTCCTGAAAAACTGTTTTTT.

Remarks on this clone: The sample holds other DNA sequences that translate to the same CDR3. The chain recombines TRBV5-1 with TRBJ2-7; D uncertain. The CDR3 is 16 residues long. Germline values: CDR1 SGHRS, CDR2 YFSETQ. The V end was cut by 0 bases, the J end by 1 base, with 14 bases between. Here the CDR3 reads CASSLGGTSGSYEQYF. The CDR3 bases are TGCGCCAGCAGCTTGGGAGGTACTTCTGGGTCCTACGAGCAGTACTTC.

V gene TRBV6-6 combines with J gene TRBJ1-5, with no clear D. The V gene's germline CDR1 is MNHNY and CDR2 SVGAGI (reference sequence). V was clipped by 0 bases and J by 9 bases, with 15 bases between them. This CDR3 has 15 residues. The CDR3 sequence is CASSYSSTFSMPQHF. The DNA of the CDR3 is TGTGCCAGCAGTTACTCTTCGACCTTCTCTATGCCCCAGCATTTT.

V is TRBV5-1 and J is TRBJ2-5; TRBD2 matches 10 bases. Germline lookup yields CDR1 SGHRS and CDR2 YFSETQ. This CDR3 contains 16 residues. The V segment lost 4 bases and the J segment 1 base; nucleotides outside the gene matches: 7. The CDR3 DNA follows: TGCGCCAGCAGCCCGGCTAGCGGGGGAATCCAAGAGACCCAGTACTTC. It encodes CASSPASGGIQETQYF.

The V and J genes are TRBV9 and TRBJ1-5; D not certain. Germline CDR1 and CDR2: SGDLS and YYNGEE. Trimming pared 1 base from V and 2 bases from J, leaving 4 bases between. The CDR3 extends over 13 amino acids. CDR3 in DNA: TGTGCCAGCAGCGTAACGGGCAATCAGCCCCAGCATTTT. As protein: CASSVTGNQPQHF.

Comment on this clone: It may be a read error: a sequence one base away is much more abundant. Other DNA sequences from this sample encode an identical CDR3 as well. This rearrangement joins TRBV7-6 to TRBJ2-7; 8 bases are a match to TRBD2. Looked up from germline, CDR1 is SGHVS and CDR2 is FNYEAQ. CDR3 length equals 14 residues. The CDR3 nucleotides read TGCGCCAGCAGCCGAAGCGGGAGCAGCTACGAGCAGTACTTC. As protein: CASSRSGSSYEQYF.

The rearrangement links TRBV18 to TRBJ2-5; 11 bases map to TRBD2. CDR1 and CDR2 (germline): KGHSH, LQKENI. This CDR3 is built from 15 residues. Germline trimming cut 4 bases from V and 2 bases from J; bases unmatched to any gene: 3. The CDR3 region is CASSRGLAVQETQYF. In DNA, the CDR3 is TGTGCCAGCTCACGGGGACTAGCGGTACAAGAGACCCAGTACTTC. Drawing the rest from reference TRBV18 and TRBJ2-5, the complete variable domain is NAGVMQNPRHLVRRRGQEARLRCSPMKGHSHVYWYRQLPEEGLKFMVYLQKENIIDESGMPKERFSAEFPKEGPSILRIQQVVRGDSAAYFCASSRGLAVQETQYFGPGTRLLVL.